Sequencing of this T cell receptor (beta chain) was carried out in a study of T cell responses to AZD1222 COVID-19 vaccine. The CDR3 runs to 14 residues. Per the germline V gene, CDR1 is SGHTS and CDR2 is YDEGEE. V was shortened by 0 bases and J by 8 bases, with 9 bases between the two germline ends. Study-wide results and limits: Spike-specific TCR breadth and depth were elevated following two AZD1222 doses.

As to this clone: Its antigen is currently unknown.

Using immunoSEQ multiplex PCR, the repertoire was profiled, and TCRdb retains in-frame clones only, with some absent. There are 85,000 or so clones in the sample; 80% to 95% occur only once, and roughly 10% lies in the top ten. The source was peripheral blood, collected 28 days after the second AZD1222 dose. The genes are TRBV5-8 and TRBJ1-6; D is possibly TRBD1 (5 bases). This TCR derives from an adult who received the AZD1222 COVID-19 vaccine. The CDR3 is CASSLGREDSPLHF. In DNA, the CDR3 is TGTGCCAGCAGCTTGGGCAGGGAGGATTCACCCCTCCACTTT.